These 14 T cell receptor beta chains share one sample of origin, sequenced in a study of T cell repertoires in cytomegalovirus infection. In TCRdb, the reads were re-called with MiXCR into one record per CDR3 protein. The sample shows some 680,000 distinct CDR3 sequences, about 40% of them seen only once. What was sequenced was PBMCs. The receptors originated from a human donor in good health (CMV status not recorded). Some clones in this sample may be carry-over from other donors' samples.

As to this clonotype: This may be a read error: a much more frequent sequence differs by one nucleotide. The chain couples TRBV7-8 to TRBJ2-1, with unresolved D. V shed 2 bases and J shed 5 bases, with 4 bases lying between them. From germline, CDR1 is SGHVS and CDR2 FQNEAQ. This CDR3 has 12 residues. The CDR3: CASSLNDNEQFF. The DNA for the CDR3 is TGTGCCAGCAGCTTAAATGACAATGAGCAGTTCTTC.

This clonotype has a single count. This sequence joins TRBV10-3 and TRBJ2-5; D ambiguous. Trimming cost V 2 bases and J 3 bases, with 10 bases left between them. The CDR3 is made up of 14 amino acids. Germline assignment: CDR1 ENHRY and CDR2 SYGVKD. The CDR3 loop is CAISEGVREETQYF. Written as DNA, the CDR3 is TGTGCCATCAGTGAGGGGGTCCGTGAAGAGACCCAGTACTTC.

CDR3 amino acids: CSARRGGANGEQYF. CDR3 nucleotides: TGCAGTGCTAGGCGGGGGGGAGCGAACGGCGAGCAGTACTTC. This chain connects TRBV20-1 to TRBJ2-7, with TRBD2 matching 9 bases. Germline CDR1 reads DFQATT; CDR2 reads SNEGSKA (reference sequence). The V segment lost 3 bases and the J segment 6 bases; nucleotides outside the gene matches: 9. The CDR3 consists of 14 residues.

The genes are TRBV20-1 and TRBJ2-1; the D call may be TRBD1 or TRBD2 (5 bases each). Trimming removed 1 base at V and 9 bases at J, with 13 bases between. In germline, CDR1 is DFQATT, CDR2 SNEGSKA (reference sequence). The CDR3 spans 13 residues. The CDR3 nucleotides are TGCAGTGCTAGAGGGGCTACTAGGGGTGAGCAGTTCTTC. It yields the protein CSARGATRGEQFF.

The J gene is TRBJ1-2, the V gene TRBV30, with D unclear. The germline V gene encodes CDR1 GTSNPN and CDR2 SVGIG (reference sequence). This CDR3 comprises 12 residues. V was trimmed by 1 base and J by 1 base, leaving 4 bases between them. The CDR3 here is CAWSGNNYGYTF. CDR3 in DNA: TGTGCCTGGAGTGGGAATAACTATGGCTACACCTTC. Full variable domain (outside the CDR3, taken from reference TRBV30 and TRBJ1-2): SQTIHQWPATLVQPVGSPLSLECTVEGTSNPNLYWYRQAAGRGLQLLFYSVGIGQISSEVPQNLSASRPQDRQFILSSKKLLLSDSGFYLCAWSGNNYGYTFGSGTRLTVV.

The rearrangement joins TRBV6-2 or TRBV6-3 to TRBJ2-1; TRBD2 matches 8 bases. CDR3 length equals 18 residues. The J segment lost 3 bases and the V segment lost 6 bases, leaving 16 bases of the junction unmatched. CDR1 MNHEY and CDR2 SVGEGT come from the germline V gene. Here the CDR3 DNA reads TGTGCCAGCAGGACCATACGGCAGACTAGCGCCAACTACAATGAGCAGTTCTTC. Amino acid sequence: CASRTIRQTSANYNEQFF.

The genes are TRBV24-1 and TRBJ2-3; 8 positions match TRBD1. Germline V lookup: CDR1 KGHDR, CDR2 SFDVKD. The CDR3 spans 16 residues. Trimming cost V 4 bases and J 8 bases; bases outside gene matches: 13. The CDR3, as DNA: TGTGCCACCAGTGAACCGGGACAGGCACCCAAGGGTACGCAGTATTTT. It yields the protein CATSEPGQAPKGTQYF.

V usage is TRBV7-9 and J usage is TRBJ1-2; D uncertain. This CDR3 region has 13 residues. Germline CDR1 reads SEHNR; CDR2 reads FQNEAQ (reference sequence). V lost 6 bases and J lost 4, with 12 bases in between. This chain's CDR3 is CASRTFEGYGYTF. The DNA of the CDR3 is TGTGCCAGCAGGACCTTTGAAGGCTATGGCTACACCTTC.

This clonotype has just one count. A much larger clone lies one base from this, so it may be a read error. The V gene is TRBV7-2, the J gene TRBJ2-1; 10 bases are shared with TRBD2. Germline V CDR1 and CDR2: SGHTA, FQGNSA. The CDR3 is 17 amino acids. CDR3 residues: CASSLALGLAVNKEQFF. CDR3 in DNA: TGTGCCAGCAGCTTAGCCTTAGGACTAGCGGTTAACAAGGAGCAGTTCTTC.

This clonotype was picked up a small number of times. J is TRBJ1-2 and V is TRBV12-3 or TRBV12-4, with D tentatively TRBD1 (6 bases). This CDR3 is 15 amino acids long. The ends were cut back, 2 bases at V and 6 bases at J, with 16 bases in the middle. The DNA for the CDR3 is TGTGCCAGCAGTTTAAAACCCAGGGACAATGATGGCTACACCTTC. Its translation is CASSLKPRDNDGYTF.

A few counts support this clonotype. The V gene is TRBV12-3 or TRBV12-4, the J gene TRBJ1-1, with D unresolved. The CDR3 spans 13 residues. Trimming took 6 bases from V and 3 from J, leaving 11 bases between them. The CDR3 loop is CASRWLSDTEAFF. DNA for the CDR3: TGTGCCAGCAGGTGGTTATCGGACACTGAAGCTTTCTTT.

This rearrangement joins TRBV12-3 or TRBV12-4 to TRBJ1-4, with D tentatively TRBD1 (6 bases). CDR3 length: 14 amino acids. Trimming left V 5 bases short and J 8 bases short, with 15 bases between. CDR3 sequence reads: CASSPGQRAEKLFF. In DNA form, the CDR3 reads TGTGCCAGCAGTCCTGGACAGCGCGCCGAAAAACTGTTTTTT.

This chain connects TRBV7-2 to TRBJ1-6; the D gene is possibly TRBD1 (6 bases). This CDR3 has 15 amino acids. V was pared by 3 bases and J by 7 bases, with 13 bases between. Germline-derived CDR1 and CDR2 are SGHTA and FQGNSA. The CDR3, as DNA: TGTGCCAGCAGCTTTACAGGGTCGCTCAATTCACCCCTCCACTTT. This gives the protein CASSFTGSLNSPLHF.

This clonotype was found a few times. The chain couples TRBV11-2 to TRBJ2-7; TRBD1 aligns across 9 bases. This CDR3 is built from 13 residues. The V gene end was trimmed by 10 bases and the J gene end by 0 bases; junction bases not matched to a gene: 4. Germline assignment: CDR1 SGHAT and CDR2 FQNNGV. The CDR3 DNA reads TGTGCCATCGGGACAGGGAGCTCCTACGAGCAGTACTTC. It is translated as CAIGTGSSYEQYF.